The rows below give T cell receptor beta chains drawn from one sample of a study of blood T cell repertoires in COVID-19. Libraries were prepared by immunoSEQ multiplex PCR; TCRdb keeps only in-frame clonotypes and omits some of them. The data hold 150,000 to 200,000 clones, with around nine tenths observed a single time. The sample comprised peripheral blood. The source of these receptors is a woman between 18 and 29 years old who had recovered from COVID-19. The CDR3 runs from the conserved cysteine through the conserved F or W. The order of the fields is clone size, J gene, V gene, D gene, CDR3 protein, CDR3 DNA. D genes are given only for firm matches. Where a row states a size, it is once, few, many or the class of an expanded clone; other rows omit it.

abundance: NA
j_gene: TRBJ1-5
v_gene: TRBV4-1
d_gene: NA
CDR3aa: CASSLSPQENQPQHF
CDR3nt: TGCGCCAGCAGCCTATCTCCACAGGAAAATCAGCCCCAGCATTTT

abundance: NA
j_gene: TRBJ2-5
v_gene: TRBV10-3
d_gene: TRBD2
CDR3aa: CAISRLAEMQETQYF
CDR3nt: TGTGCCATCAGTCGGCTAGCGGAGATGCAAGAGACCCAGTACTTC

abundance: NA
j_gene: TRBJ1-1
v_gene: TRBV9
d_gene: TRBD1
CDR3aa: CASSSHPNRGPSTEAFF
CDR3nt: TGTGCCAGCAGCTCCCACCCCAACAGGGGGCCGAGCACTGAAGCTTTCTTT

abundance: NA
j_gene: TRBJ2-1
v_gene: TRBV6-4
d_gene: NA
CDR3aa: CASSDRPDSHNEQFF
CDR3nt: TGTGCCAGCAGTGACAGGCCGGACAGCCACAATGAGCAGTTCTTC

abundance: many
j_gene: TRBJ2-7
v_gene: TRBV2
d_gene: NA
CDR3aa: CASSEALGASYEQYF
CDR3nt: TGTGCCAGCAGTGAAGCTCTAGGGGCCTCCTACGAGCAGTACTTC

abundance: NA
j_gene: TRBJ1-2
v_gene: TRBV29-1
d_gene: NA
CDR3aa: CSVGQGYGYTF
CDR3nt: TGCAGCGTTGGGCAGGGCTATGGCTACACCTTC

abundance: NA
j_gene: TRBJ1-1
v_gene: TRBV11-2
d_gene: NA
CDR3aa: CASSLVYGENTEAFF
CDR3nt: TGTGCCAGCAGCTTAGTGTACGGAGAGAACACTGAAGCTTTCTTT

abundance: NA
j_gene: TRBJ2-1
v_gene: TRBV18
d_gene: TRBD1
CDR3aa: CASSEDRHNEQFF
CDR3nt: TGTGCCAGCTCAGAGGACAGGCACAATGAGCAGTTCTTC

abundance: NA
j_gene: TRBJ2-2
v_gene: TRBV6-4
d_gene: TRBD2
CDR3aa: CASSPRGLAGEITGELFF
CDR3nt: TGTGCCAGCAGCCCAAGGGGACTAGCGGGAGAAATCACCGGGGAGCTGTTTTTT

abundance: NA
j_gene: TRBJ1-2
v_gene: TRBV4-1
d_gene: NA
CDR3aa: CASSQDTGTYYGYTF
CDR3nt: TGCGCCAGCAGCCAAGACACCGGGACATACTATGGCTACACCTTC

abundance: NA
j_gene: TRBJ2-7
v_gene: TRBV10-3
d_gene: NA
CDR3aa: CAISELLTSSYEQYF
CDR3nt: TGTGCCATCAGTGAGTTACTTACTAGCTCCTACGAGCAGTACTTC

abundance: once
j_gene: TRBJ2-5
v_gene: TRBV15
d_gene: TRBD2
CDR3aa: CATSRGGGRIKTQYF
CDR3nt: TGTGCCACCAGCAGGGGGGGCGGGAGGATAAAGACCCAGTACTTC

abundance: NA
j_gene: TRBJ1-1
v_gene: TRBV12-3/TRBV12-4
d_gene: NA
CDR3aa: CASSLAGNTEAFF
CDR3nt: TGTGCCAGCAGTTTGGCGGGGAACACTGAAGCTTTCTTT

abundance: NA
j_gene: TRBJ2-7
v_gene: TRBV7-9
d_gene: NA
CDR3aa: CASSLGASSVYEQYF
CDR3nt: TGTGCCAGCAGCCTAGGGGCTTCTAGCGTATACGAGCAGTACTTC

abundance: NA
j_gene: TRBJ1-3
v_gene: TRBV13
d_gene: TRBD1
CDR3aa: CASSLLPGQPSGNTIYF
CDR3nt: TGTGCCAGCAGCCTCCTACCGGGACAGCCCTCTGGAAACACCATATATTTT

abundance: NA
j_gene: TRBJ1-2
v_gene: TRBV20-1
d_gene: NA
CDR3aa: CSASGQGTLF
CDR3nt: TGCAGTGCCTCTGGGCAGGGTACTCTCTTC

abundance: NA
j_gene: TRBJ2-3
v_gene: TRBV19
d_gene: NA
CDR3aa: CASSASWGTSTDTQYF
CDR3nt: TGTGCCAGTAGTGCCTCATGGGGGACTAGCACAGATACGCAGTATTTT

abundance: NA
j_gene: TRBJ2-7
v_gene: TRBV7-9
d_gene: TRBD2
CDR3aa: CASSQTSGGPAYEQYF
CDR3nt: TGTGCCAGCAGTCAAACTAGCGGGGGGCCTGCCTACGAGCAGTACTTC

abundance: NA
j_gene: TRBJ1-1
v_gene: TRBV18
d_gene: NA
CDR3aa: CASSPIEGDTEAFF
CDR3nt: TGTGCCAGCTCACCGATAGAAGGGGATACTGAAGCTTTCTTT

abundance: NA
j_gene: TRBJ1-1
v_gene: TRBV7-3
d_gene: TRBD1
CDR3aa: CASSAGQGMTEAFF
CDR3nt: TGTGCCAGCAGCGCCGGACAGGGGATGACTGAAGCTTTCTTT

abundance: NA
j_gene: TRBJ2-3
v_gene: TRBV6-5
d_gene: TRBD1
CDR3aa: CASSYSGQGVPDTQYF
CDR3nt: TGTGCCAGCAGTTACTCTGGACAGGGCGTCCCAGATACGCAGTATTTT

abundance: NA
j_gene: TRBJ2-2
v_gene: TRBV5-4
d_gene: NA
CDR3aa: CASSPQIGTGELFF
CDR3nt: TGTGCCAGCAGCCCCCAGATCGGGACCGGGGAGCTGTTTTTT

abundance: few
j_gene: TRBJ1-6
v_gene: TRBV2
d_gene: NA
CDR3aa: CASFISYNSPLHF
CDR3nt: TGTGCCAGTTTTATCTCCTATAATTCACCCCTCCACTTT

abundance: NA
j_gene: TRBJ1-2
v_gene: TRBV6-5
d_gene: NA
CDR3aa: CASSYSRGLANYGYTF
CDR3nt: TGTGCCAGCAGTTACTCTCGGGGATTAGCCAACTATGGCTACACCTTC

abundance: NA
j_gene: TRBJ1-1
v_gene: TRBV7-6
d_gene: TRBD1
CDR3aa: CASSLAGQGANTEAFF
CDR3nt: TGTGCCAGCAGCTTAGCGGGACAGGGGGCGAACACTGAAGCTTTCTTT

abundance: NA
j_gene: TRBJ1-3
v_gene: TRBV18
d_gene: NA
CDR3aa: CASSPSSGSGNTIYF
CDR3nt: TGTGCCAGCTCGCCTTCCTCGGGTTCTGGAAACACCATATATTTT

abundance: NA
j_gene: TRBJ1-2
v_gene: TRBV18
d_gene: TRBD1
CDR3aa: CASSDRGHGYTF
CDR3nt: TGTGCCAGCTCAGATAGGGGGCATGGCTACACCTTC